This record looks at one T cell receptor (beta chain) sequence and its context. V lost 6 bases to trimming and J lost 6 bases, with 9 bases between them. Per the germline V gene, CDR1 is ENHRY and CDR2 is SYGVKD. The CDR3 covers 12 residues. The source of the sample is a study of blood T cell repertoires in COVID-19. Produced via immunoSEQ multiplex PCR; TCRdb's table is partial and in-frame only. Seen here are about 220,000 clones, approximately 78% observed once, and the top ten hold approximately 8.4%. Patients in Seattle were enrolled during active infection, then followed longitudinally. The V call is TRBV10-3, the J call TRBJ2-1, with TRBD1 as a possible D gene (6 bases). The sample consisted of peripheral blood. The source is a woman at least 80 years old with COVID-19, enrolled during active disease. Written as DNA, the CDR3 is TGTGCCATCAGCTCGGACAGCAATGAGCAGTTCTTC. The encoded protein is CAISSDSNEQFF.